The source of this TCR beta chain is a study of tumor-infiltrating lymphocytes in primary liver carcinoma. Study background: Each of the samples returned roughly 3.65 to 7.5 million productive TCRbeta reads (a yield similar across tissue types). General study results and limits: When set against blood, tumors had a significantly higher top-250-clone fraction (p = 0.039).

Production of TCR beta cDNA used around 500 ng total RNA together with a constant-region primer. Three nested multiplex PCR rounds, a slightly modified ARM-PCR method, built the TCR beta libraries. A C-beta reverse primer was combined with TRBV1-TRBV30 forward primers in the first two PCR rounds, and each round had approximately 9 cycles. TCRdb ran MiXCR on the multiplex PCR reads and lists one entry per CDR3 protein. The data show some 55,000 distinct CDR3 sequences, with around three quarters seen just once and roughly 25% held by the top ten. By share of the sample, this clonotype is medium-sized. Its antigen is not identified. Co-extraction of both nucleic acids (RNA and DNA) used about 20-34 mg of unsorted bulk tissue. Patients' primary liver carcinoma was surgically resected. Samples were taken from five separate regions of every tumor. Germline lookup yields CDR1 SGHDT and CDR2 YYEEEE. The CDR3 has 15 amino acids. Trimming took 4 bases from V and 0 from J, leaving 13 bases between them.

The chain has TRBV5-6 and TRBJ1-1; TRBD1 might be the D (5 bases). What was sequenced was liver tumor tissue from sampling region 2. The subset here: tumor region T2, inferior pole. This sequence originates from a man aged 35 to 55 with primary liver carcinoma and hepatitis B virus infection. The chain's CDR3 is CASSGGDGMNTEAFF. In DNA, the CDR3 is TGTGCCAGCAGCGGAGGGGACGGAATGAACACTGAAGCTTTCTTT.